This is a list of T cell receptor beta chains from one sample in a study of T-cell memory formation after mild COVID-19. TCRdb re-called the 5' RACE reads with MiXCR, one entry per CDR3 protein. The table shows 350,000 to 500,000 distinct CDR3 sequences, with more than 15% occurring only once. Sequenced sample: PBMCs or a T cell subset sorted from them (not recorded which). These receptors all come from a man younger than 35 who had mild COVID-19 (a few samples of this study predate the infection). Cell type and time point are not known. The CDR3 runs from the conserved cysteine through the conserved F or W. A D gene is named only where the DNA matches it firmly. For some rows the clone size is stated as once, few or many, or as a class when expanded; others skip it.

V gene	J gene	D gene	clone size	CDR3 DNA	CDR3 protein
TRBV12-3/TRBV12-4	TRBJ2-3	TRBD2	many	TGTGCCAGCAGTCCCGGGACTAGCTATCCAGATACGCAGTATTTT	CASSPGTSYPDTQYF
TRBV7-2	TRBJ2-1	TRBD2	.	TGTGCCAGCAGCTCGCGGACTAGCGGGACCTACAATGAGCAGTTCTTC	CASSSRTSGTYNEQFF
TRBV6-5	TRBJ1-5	.	.	TGTGCCAGCAGTCTTTGGGGGCCGGGGAACAATCAGCCCCAGCATTTT	CASSLWGPGNNQPQHF
TRBV7-9	TRBJ2-7	TRBD2	few	TGTGCCAGCAGCAGTCCAGCGGGGGTCGGCGAGCAGTACTTC	CASSSPAGVGEQYF
TRBV12-3/TRBV12-4	TRBJ2-1	.	.	TGTGCCAGCAGTACTGACAACCTCAATGAGCAGTTCTTC	CASSTDNLNEQFF
TRBV7-2	TRBJ2-3	.	many	TGTGCCAGCAGCTTTGCCCGGGATACGCAGTATTTT	CASSFARDTQYF
TRBV10-3	TRBJ2-7	TRBD2	.	TGTGCCATCAGTCCGCCGGCTCTAGCGGGAGGACCTTACGAGCAGTACTTC	CAISPPALAGGPYEQYF
TRBV18	TRBJ2-3	.	few	TGTGCCAGCTCACCTCCGGGGACTCGCACAGATACGCAGTATTTT	CASSPPGTRTDTQYF
TRBV6-2/TRBV6-3	TRBJ2-3	.	few	TGTGCCAGCACCCCCGGGGAGATCGATACGCAGTATTTT	CASTPGEIDTQYF
TRBV7-6	TRBJ2-1	TRBD2	.	TGTGCCAGCAGCTTAGGAGAGGGACTAGCGGGGAGCTCCTACAATGAGCAGTTCTTC	CASSLGEGLAGSSYNEQFF
TRBV9	TRBJ2-7	.	few	TGTGCCAGCAGCGTGGGGGTCAGCACCTACGAGCAGTACTTC	CASSVGVSTYEQYF
TRBV7-2	TRBJ2-6	.	few	TGTGCCAGCAGCTTAGATCTTTCTGACTCTGGGGCCAACGTCCTGACTTTC	CASSLDLSDSGANVLTF
TRBV7-3	TRBJ2-5	TRBD2	few	TGTGCCAGCAGCTTTCACGGGGGGGCCGGAGAGACCCAGTACTTC	CASSFHGGAGETQYF
TRBV5-1	TRBJ1-1	.	many	TGCGCCAGCAGCTTTTTTGGGACTGGGAACACTGAAGCTTTCTTT	CASSFFGTGNTEAFF
TRBV7-2	TRBJ2-3	.	.	TGTGCCAGCAGCTTATTTGATACGCAGTATTTT	CASSLFDTQYF
TRBV6-2/TRBV6-3	TRBJ1-2	TRBD1	.	TGTGCCAGCAGTTACTCGTCTCGGACAGGAGCGGGCTACACCTTC	CASSYSSRTGAGYTF
TRBV5-1	TRBJ1-1	TRBD1	many	TGCGCCAGCAGCTCACAGGGGAGCACTGAAGCTTTCTTT	CASSSQGSTEAFF
TRBV11-3	TRBJ2-2	.	.	TGTGCCAGCAGCTTATATGGTACCGGGGAGCTGTTTTTT	CASSLYGTGELFF
TRBV7-9	TRBJ1-3	.	few	TGTGCCAGCAGCCCAGCGTGGGGATCTGGAAACACCATATATTTT	CASSPAWGSGNTIYF
TRBV6-6	TRBJ1-2	.	.	TGTGCCAGCAGTTACAAGGAGGTCTATGGCTACACCTTC	CASSYKEVYGYTF
TRBV20-1	TRBJ2-3	.	many	TGCAGCGCCTCCCCCGCCGATACGCAGTATTTT	CSASPADTQYF
TRBV12-3/TRBV12-4	TRBJ1-1	.	few	TGTGCCAGCACCTTAACGCCAGGGTCCCCCACTGAAGCTTTCTTT	CASTLTPGSPTEAFF
TRBV7-9	TRBJ1-1	.	.	TGTGCCAGCAGCTCTCCCTTTATGACAGGTGCTTTCTTT	CASSSPFMTGAFF
TRBV19	TRBJ2-1	TRBD2	few	TGTGCCAGTAGCCGACTAGCGGGGCCTAATGAGCAGTTCTTC	CASSRLAGPNEQFF
TRBV6-2/TRBV6-3	TRBJ2-2	TRBD1	few	TGTGCCAGCAGTTACGCCAACAGGGGCACCGGGGAGCTGTTTTTT	CASSYANRGTGELFF
TRBV7-2	TRBJ2-5	.	many	TGTGCCAGCAGCTTAGCAGTTGGTTCTCGGGGAGAGACCCAGTACTTC	CASSLAVGSRGETQYF
TRBV4-3	TRBJ2-2	.	.	TGCGCCAGCAGCCAGACTAGTGAAGCCGGGGAGCTGTTTTTT	CASSQTSEAGELFF
TRBV20-1	TRBJ2-4	.	few	TGCAGTGCTAGGGCCTACCAGGGTCCTTTCGCCAAAAACATTCAGTACTTC	CSARAYQGPFAKNIQYF
TRBV7-2	TRBJ2-5	.	.	TGTGCCAGCAGCCGCAGAACAGGGAGGCAGGGAGAGACCCAGTACTTC	CASSRRTGRQGETQYF
TRBV5-1	TRBJ1-2	TRBD1	.	TGCGCCAGCAGCCCGAGAACGGGACAGCCGCTCAGCTATGGCTACACCTTC	CASSPRTGQPLSYGYTF
TRBV18	TRBJ1-1	.	few	TGTGCCAGCTCCCCTTCGGTCGGCCCTAACACTGAAGCTTTCTTT	CASSPSVGPNTEAFF
TRBV5-1	TRBJ2-3	.	few	TGCGCCAGCAGGGAGACTACAAGCACAGATACGCAGTATTTT	CASRETTSTDTQYF
TRBV20-1	TRBJ2-3	TRBD2	few	TGCAGTGCTAGCTCCTCCGGGACCGCGGGGGGAGATACGCAGTATTTT	CSASSSGTAGGDTQYF
TRBV5-1	TRBJ2-2	.	few	TGCGCCAGCAGCTTGGCCCGCTTCACCGGGGAGCTGTTTTTT	CASSLARFTGELFF
TRBV25-1	TRBJ2-1	TRBD1	few	TGTGCCAGCAGTGAATTGGACAGGGACGACAATGAGCAGTTCTTC	CASSELDRDDNEQFF
TRBV20-1	TRBJ2-7	.	.	TGCAGTGCTAGTCGGACTACAGGAGGAGAGCAGTACTTC	CSASRTTGGEQYF
TRBV7-3	TRBJ2-5	TRBD2	many	TGTGCCAGCAGCCCTCGGGAGGGCCAAGAGACCCAGTACTTC	CASSPREGQETQYF
TRBV12-3/TRBV12-4	TRBJ1-2	TRBD1	.	TGTGCCAGCAGTCCGACAGGGTCAGGCGGCTACACCTTC	CASSPTGSGGYTF
TRBV5-1	TRBJ1-2	TRBD1	many	TGCGCCAGCAGCTCAGACAGGGTCGGAGGCTACACCTTC	CASSSDRVGGYTF
TRBV28	TRBJ2-1	TRBD2	.	TGTGCCAGCAGTAAAGCGGGGGGTGGGGATGAGCAGTTCTTC	CASSKAGGGDEQFF
TRBV24-1	TRBJ2-1	.	many	TGTGCCACCAGTGAGGACAGTTATGAGCAGTTCTTC	CATSEDSYEQFF
TRBV7-9	TRBJ2-1	TRBD2	few	TGTGCCAGCAGCTTCCGGTTTTTGGGACTAGATGAGAATGAGCAGTTCTTC	CASSFRFLGLDENEQFF
TRBV19	TRBJ1-5	.	.	TGTGCCAGTAACCGTCGGGGGAATCAGCCCCAGCATTTT	CASNRRGNQPQHF
TRBV29-1	TRBJ2-2	.	once	TGCAGCGTTTTTACAGGTTTCGGGGAGCTGTTTTTT	CSVFTGFGELFF
TRBV20-1	TRBJ1-6	.	few	TGCAGTGCTCCACCCAGACGGAATAATTCACCCCTCCACTTT	CSAPPRRNNSPLHF
TRBV7-2	TRBJ1-4	.	.	TGTGCCAGCAGCTTAGTACCGGATGAAAAACTGTTTTTT	CASSLVPDEKLFF
TRBV9	TRBJ1-1	.	.	TGTGCCAGCAGCTCTCCCAAATCCTCGGGGGACACTGAAGCTTTCTTT	CASSSPKSSGDTEAFF